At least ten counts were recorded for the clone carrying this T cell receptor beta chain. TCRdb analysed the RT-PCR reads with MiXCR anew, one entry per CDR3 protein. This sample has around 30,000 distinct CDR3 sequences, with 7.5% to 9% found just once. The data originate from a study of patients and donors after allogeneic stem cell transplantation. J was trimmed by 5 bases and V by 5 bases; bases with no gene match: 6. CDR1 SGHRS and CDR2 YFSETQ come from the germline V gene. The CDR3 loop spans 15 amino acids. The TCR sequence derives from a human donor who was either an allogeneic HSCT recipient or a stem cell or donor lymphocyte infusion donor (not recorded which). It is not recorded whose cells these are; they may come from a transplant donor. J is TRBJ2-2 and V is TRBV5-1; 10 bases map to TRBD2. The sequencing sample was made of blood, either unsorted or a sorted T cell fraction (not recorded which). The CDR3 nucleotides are TGCGCCAGCAGGGAAATAGCGGGAGGAACCGGGGAGCTGTTTTTT. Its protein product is CASREIAGGTGELFF.